This T cell receptor (beta chain) emerged from a study of OX40 agonist ivuxolimab in advanced cancers. Study in general: Hepatocellular carcinoma, melanoma, renal cell or head and neck cancer was diagnosed in the dose-escalation patients. Findings of the study overall: The study found among the lowest clonal expansion in partial responders at 0.1-3.0 mg/kg.

In germline, CDR1 is SGHDT, CDR2 YYEEEE. There are 14 residues in the CDR3. V was clipped by 4 bases and J by 6 bases; unmatched bases: 7. The assay was immunoSEQ multiplex PCR, and TCRdb's table has in-frame clones only and misses some. The table has nearly 50,000 clones, around 90% seen once. As to this clone: Its matching antigen is unknown.

Anyone with autoimmune disease history or systemic immunosuppression was excluded. The TCR comes from an adult with an advanced solid tumor such as melanoma, head and neck, liver or kidney cancer. The sample was CD4+ or CD8+ T cells sorted from blood, taken in a trial of the OX40 agonist ivuxolimab. The rearrangement links TRBV5-6 to TRBJ2-1, with 7 bases aligning to TRBD2. The CDR3 DNA follows: TGTGCCAGCAGCAGCGGGGCCATCGGCAATGAGCAGTTCTTC. Its translation: CASSSGAIGNEQFF.